Listed here are 5 T cell receptor beta chains from one sample, sequenced in a study of shared clonotypes between healthy human individuals. This table comes from immunoSEQ multiplex PCR, and its TCRdb copy is limited to in-frame clones, with some not included. Of about 2.2 million clones in the sample, roughly 93% are singletons; the top ten hold about 1.7%. Selected positively for CCR7 and CD45RO-negative, naive CD8 cells excluded terminally differentiated effector memory CD45RA+ cells. Material for sequencing was naive CD8+ T cells from PBMCs. These receptors originate from a man younger than 35 in good health. Some clones in this sample may be carry-over from other donors' samples.

V is TRBV4-1 and J is TRBJ2-1; 10 bases are a match to TRBD2. V lost 4 bases to trimming and J lost 3 bases; unmatched junction nucleotides: 12. This CDR3 is built from 18 residues. CDR1 is MGHRA, CDR2 YSYEKL, per germline. The CDR3: CASSLAVAGGGYYNEQFF. The CDR3 DNA follows: TGCGCCAGCAGCCTAGCGGTAGCGGGAGGTGGGTACTACAATGAGCAGTTCTTC.

This clone was seen once. This sequence joins TRBV10-3 and TRBJ2-7; weak D call: TRBD1 (6 bases). The CDR3 is made up of 18 amino acids. Trimming pared 2 bases from V and 2 bases from J, leaving 22 bases between. In germline, CDR1 is ENHRY, CDR2 SYGVKD. CDR3 DNA: TGTGCCATCAGTGAGCCCCGGGCCGGGGCAGGGGCTACCTACGAGCAGTACTTC. Protein: CAISEPRAGAGATYEQYF.

This chain connects TRBV10-3 to TRBJ2-2, with TRBD2 identical over 9 bases. Germline V gene sequence: CDR1 ENHRY, CDR2 SYGVKD. V was pared by 4 bases and J by 6 bases, with 6 bases of the junction left unmatched. The CDR3 has 15 amino acids. The CDR3 here is CAISGRSGRSGELFF. The CDR3 coding sequence is TGTGCCATCAGTGGACGAAGCGGGAGGTCCGGGGAGCTGTTTTTT.

A note on this clone: This sample also contains other DNA sequences that code for the same CDR3. The chain recombines TRBV7-9 with TRBJ2-7; 11 bases are a match to TRBD1. V shed 5 bases, J shed 7 bases, and the junction held 7 bases outside the gene matches. The CDR3 consists of 14 residues. Germline assignment: CDR1 SEHNR and CDR2 FQNEAQ (reference sequence). The CDR3 nucleotides read TGTGCCAGCAGCAGTGGACAGGGGGCCAGAGAGCAGTACTTC. It encodes CASSSGQGAREQYF.

This clone was counted between two and nine times. Here the CDR3 DNA reads TGTGCCAGCAGTGCCGCGGGAGGGCTCGGGGAGCTGTTTTTT. Translating it yields CASSAAGGLGELFF. V gene TRBV2 combines with J gene TRBJ2-2; TRBD2 agrees at 9 bases. The V gene's germline CDR1 is SNHLY and CDR2 FYNNEI. The V and J ends lost 4 bases and 7 bases, in that order; junction bases with no gene match: 4. The CDR3 consists of 14 residues.